These 9 T cell receptor beta chains were all obtained from the same sample, sequenced in a study of T cell responses to AZD1222 COVID-19 vaccine. TCRdb's table, derived via immunoSEQ multiplex PCR, lists solely in-frame clones and lacks some. Of some 200,000 clones listed, just over 90% are singletons. The specimen comprised peripheral blood, sampled 28 days after the second dose of the MenACWY control vaccine. These receptor sequences come from an adult who received the MenACWY meningococcal vaccine as a control.

This chain connects TRBV30 to TRBJ2-5, with 8 bases that match TRBD2. After removal of 1 base from V and 4 bases from J, the junction contained 2 bases not matched to a gene. This CDR3 is 13 amino acids long. Germline CDR1 and CDR2: GTSNPN and SVGIG (reference sequence). CDR3 region: CAWSGLAGETQYF. The CDR3 coding sequence is TGTGCCTGGAGTGGGCTAGCGGGAGAGACCCAGTACTTC. Variable domain in full (rest from reference TRBV30 and TRBJ2-5): SQTIHQWPATLVQPVGSPLSLECTVEGTSNPNLYWYRQAAGRGLQLLFYSVGIGQISSEVPQNLSASRPQDRQFILSSKKLLLSDSGFYLCAWSGLAGETQYFGPGTRLLVL.

The CDR3 sequence: CASSFASPGTGDTDTQYF. CDR3 nucleotide sequence: TGCGCCAGCAGCTTCGCCTCACCCGGGACAGGCGACACAGATACGCAGTATTTT. The V call is TRBV4-1, the J call TRBJ2-3; TRBD1 matches at 8 bases. CDR3 size: 18 residues. Trimming at V came to 5 bases and at J to 2 bases, leaving 15 bases not matched to a gene. The germline CDR1 and CDR2 sequences are MGHRA and YSYEKL.

The chain links TRBV13 to TRBJ1-6, with no clear D. This CDR3 is 12 amino acids long. Trimming removed 5 bases from V and 6 bases from J, with 5 bases in between. Germline assignment: CDR1 PRHDT and CDR2 FYEKMQ (reference sequence). The CDR3 reads CASSRGNSPLHF. For the CDR3, the DNA is TGTGCCAGCAGCCGGGGTAATTCACCCCTCCACTTT. Supplemented by reference TRBV13 and TRBJ1-6, the full variable domain reads AAGVIQSPRHLIKEKRETATLKCYPIPRHDTVYWYQQGPGQDPQFLISFYEKMQSDKGSIPDRFSAQQFSDYHSELNMSSLELGDSALYFCASSRGNSPLHFGNGTRLTVT.

This clone was counted once. CDR3 nucleotides: TGCAGCGTTGAATCCTCGGGTACGCAGTATTTT. Translation gives CSVESSGTQYF. The chain combines TRBV29-1 with TRBJ2-3; the D is unclear. V lost 2 bases and J lost 8, with 8 bases in between. Germline V lookup: CDR1 SQVTM, CDR2 ANQGSEA. The CDR3 has 11 amino acids.

The chain recombines TRBV30 with TRBJ1-2; 10 bases map to TRBD1. The CDR3 is 13 residues long. The V and J ends lost 7 bases and 2 bases, in that order; junction bases with no gene match: 4. Germline loops: CDR1 GTSNPN, CDR2 SVGIG (reference sequence). For the CDR3, the DNA is TGTGCCTTAGGGACAGGGGCAAACTATGGCTACACCTTC. Translated: CALGTGANYGYTF.

The chain has TRBV24-1 and TRBJ2-6; no clear D gene. The CDR3 is 15 residues long. CDR1 and CDR2 from the germline V gene are KGHDR and SFDVKD. Trimming stripped 4 bases from V and 0 bases from J, with 6 bases between. The CDR3 bases are TGTGCCACCAGTGAACCCTTCTCTGGGGCCAACGTCCTGACTTTC. Translating it yields CATSEPFSGANVLTF.

Turning to this clone: This CDR3 is also generated by other DNA sequences in the sample. DNA of the CDR3: TGTGCCAGCAGTCCGACAGATAACTATGGCTACACCTTC. It codes for CASSPTDNYGYTF. J is TRBJ1-2 and V is TRBV12-3 or TRBV12-4, with D possibly being TRBD1 (5 bases). V was cut by 5 bases and J by 1 base, with 8 bases left in between. CDR3 length equals 13 residues.

The chain is built from TRBV5-1 and TRBJ2-3; TRBD2 agrees at 10 bases. There are 16 residues in the CDR3. With V trimmed by 4 bases and J by 3 bases, 8 bases remained unmatched. The germline gives CDR1 SGHRS, CDR2 YFSETQ. The CDR3 loop is CASSPYSGRSTDTQYF. CDR3 sequence (DNA): TGCGCCAGCAGCCCCTATAGCGGGAGGTCGACAGATACGCAGTATTTT. The full variable domain, rest sourced from reference TRBV5-1 and TRBJ2-3, is KAGVTQTPRYLIKTRGQQVTLSCSPISGHRSVSWYQQTPGQGLQFLFEYFSETQRNKGNFPGRFSGRQFSNSRSEMNVSTLELGDSALYLCASSPYSGRSTDTQYFGPGTRLTVL.

This chain links TRBV28 with TRBJ1-5; a possible D gene is TRBD1 (5 bases). The CDR3 sequence is 15 residues long. Germline V gene data show CDR1 as MDHEN and CDR2 as SYDVKM. The germline V and J ends were trimmed by 5 bases and 7 bases, with 18 bases remaining between them. DNA of the CDR3: TGTGCCAGCAGTACCTCGGGGGAGGCAGGCCAGCCCCAGCATTTT. Protein product: CASSTSGEAGQPQHF.